These 27 T cell receptor beta chains originate from one sample sequenced in a study of cytomegalovirus exposure and HLA in healthy donors. Primers: 60 Vbeta forward and 13 Jbeta reverse. TCRdb's table, derived via immunoSEQ multiplex PCR, lists solely in-frame clones and lacks some. The sample comprises about 95,000 clones, around 70% of which are singletons, and about 14% rests with the top ten. Sequencing was carried out using PBMCs. The receptors here all came from a woman in her 50s in good health and CMV-seropositive.

This sequence joins TRBV10-3 and TRBJ1-2; tentatively, D is TRBD1 (5 bases). Germline V lookup: CDR1 ENHRY, CDR2 SYGVKD. Trimming cost V 7 bases and J 4 bases, with 13 bases left between them. The CDR3 spans 13 residues. The DNA of the CDR3 is TGTGCCATCACTGGGGGACTGGGCTATGGCTACACCTTC. This sequence encodes CAITGGLGYGYTF.

The chain is built from TRBV5-1 and TRBJ2-3; 7 nucleotides match TRBD1. The CDR3 consists of 16 residues. The germline V gene encodes CDR1 SGHRS and CDR2 YFSETQ. Germline trimming cut 3 bases from V and 2 bases from J; bases unmatched to any gene: 9. CDR3 sequence: CASSYNPGQTTDTQYF. Here the CDR3 DNA reads TGCGCCAGCAGCTATAATCCGGGACAGACCACAGATACGCAGTATTTT.

The chain carries TRBV7-8 and TRBJ1-4; 7 bases fit TRBD1. CDR1 SGHVS and CDR2 FQNEAQ come from the germline V gene. J lost 4 bases, V lost 5 bases, and 4 bases had no gene match. The CDR3 runs 14 residues. CDR3 sequence reads: CASSRTGLNEKLFF. As DNA, the CDR3 is TGTGCCAGCAGCCGGACAGGTCTTAATGAAAAACTGTTTTTT.

This clone appeared a few times. V usage is TRBV7-9 and J usage is TRBJ2-1; TRBD2 matches at 11 bases. Germline loops: CDR1 SEHNR, CDR2 FQNEAQ (reference sequence). The CDR3 spans 14 residues. The junction had 7 bases not matched to a gene; V was cut back by 0 bases and J by 15 bases. The CDR3 here is CASSLAATSGILFF. The CDR3 DNA reads as TGTGCCAGCAGCTTAGCGGCGACTAGCGGGATTCTGTTCTTC.

The rearrangement uses TRBV5-4 and TRBJ2-3; tentatively, D is TRBD1 (6 bases). The length of the CDR3 is 13 residues. Germline assignment: CDR1 SGHNT and CDR2 YYREEE (reference sequence). Deletions cut 0 bases from V and 11 bases from J, with 13 bases between. The CDR3 DNA is TGTGCCAGCAGCTTGGCCTTGACACAGGGGCAGTATTTT. Translating it yields CASSLALTQGQYF.

The chain carries TRBV27 and TRBJ2-4; D might be TRBD1 (5 bases). The CDR3 is 13 residues long. Germline loops: CDR1 MNHEY, CDR2 SMNVEV (reference sequence). Trimming shortened V by 2 bases and J by 10 bases, and 12 bases separated the two germline ends. The chain's CDR3 is CASSLAGKQIQYF. CDR3 nucleotide sequence: TGTGCCAGCAGTTTAGCAGGGAAGCAAATTCAGTACTTC.

V is TRBV2 and J is TRBJ1-2; D not certain. CDR3 length: 11 residues. With 9 bases removed from V and 7 bases from J, the gap between germline ends came to 12 bases. Looked up from germline, CDR1 is SNHLY and CDR2 is FYNNEI. CDR3 coding DNA: TGTGCCAGTCGAAAGAGCCCTGGCTACACCTTC. Its translation is CASRKSPGYTF.

The V and J genes are TRBV9 and TRBJ2-4; D uncertain. In germline, CDR1 is SGDLS, CDR2 YYNGEE. This CDR3 region has 16 residues. Trimming took 3 bases from V and 0 from J, leaving 13 bases between them. This CDR3 is CASSAAVSLAKNIQYF. The CDR3 coding sequence is TGTGCCAGCAGCGCCGCGGTTTCGTTAGCCAAAAACATTCAGTACTTC.

The chain couples TRBV5-4 to TRBJ2-1; tentatively, D is TRBD2 (6 bases). The CDR3 is made up of 16 amino acids. V shed 3 bases and J shed 7 bases, with 20 bases lying between them. Germline V gives CDR1 SGHNT, CDR2 YYREEE (reference sequence). Here the CDR3 reads CASSSLPGALRNEQFF. The DNA of the CDR3 is TGTGCCAGCAGCTCGCTACCGGGAGCCCTTCGGAATGAGCAGTTCTTC.

The chain uses TRBV6-4 and TRBJ1-2; TRBD1 aligns across 9 bases. The CDR3 length is 14 residues. Germline CDR1 and CDR2: MRHNA and SNTAGT. The V gene end was trimmed by 6 bases and the J gene end by 7 bases; junction bases not matched to a gene: 9. As DNA, the CDR3 is TGTGCCAGCAGAACCGACAGGGGGTCTCGTGGCTACACCTTC. This translates into CASRTDRGSRGYTF.

This clone was counted once. The chain has TRBV5-4 and TRBJ1-2; D remains ambiguous. The V end was cut by 3 bases, the J end by 8 bases, with 17 bases between. The CDR3 runs 14 residues. Germline-derived CDR1 and CDR2 are SGHNT and YYREEE (reference sequence). CDR3 residues: CASSSRSRVWGYTF. In DNA form, the CDR3 reads TGTGCCAGCAGCTCACGATCCCGGGTGTGGGGCTACACCTTC.

The chain recombines TRBV28 with TRBJ2-3; D is possibly TRBD2 (6 bases). CDR1 and CDR2 (germline): MDHEN, SYDVKM. V gave up 8 bases and J gave up 2 bases, with 11 bases separating them. The CDR3 spans 13 residues. The CDR3 DNA follows: TGTGCCAGCGGTAGCGGTGACACAGATACGCAGTATTTT. Encoded protein: CASGSGDTDTQYF.

The chain employs TRBV10-2 and TRBJ2-2; TRBD1 might be the D (6 bases). Germline CDR1 and CDR2: WSHSY and SAAADI. The CDR3 covers 14 residues. Trimming cost V 4 bases and J 0 bases, with 6 bases left between them. In DNA, the CDR3 is TGCGCCAGCAGTGGGACAGCGAACACCGGGGAGCTGTTTTTT. This encodes CASSGTANTGELFF.

The DNA of the CDR3 is TGTGCCAGCAGCTTCCTCCTGGCGGGGGGGGACACCGGGGAGCTGTTTTTT. Its protein is CASSFLLAGGDTGELFF. The chain uses TRBV11-3 and TRBJ2-2, with 9 positions matching TRBD2. V lost 3 bases to trimming and J lost 3 bases; unmatched junction nucleotides: 8. The CDR3 covers 17 residues. CDR1 and CDR2 (germline): SGHNT, YENEEA. The full variable domain, its missing parts supplied by reference TRBV11-3 and TRBJ2-2, is EAGVVQSPRYKIIEKKQPVAFWCNPISGHNTLYWYLQNLGQGPELLIRYENEEAVDDSQLPKDRFSAERLKGVDSTLKIQPAELGDSAVYLCASSFLLAGGDTGELFFGEGSRLTVL.

This clone was recorded a few times. The chain combines TRBV15 with TRBJ2-5; tentative D call: TRBD1 (6 bases). Per the germline V gene, CDR1 is LNHNV and CDR2 is YYDKDF (reference sequence). V lost 2 bases and J lost 3, with 10 bases in between. The CDR3 spans 14 residues. CDR3 nucleotides: TGTGCCACCAGCAGACAAGGGGGTGAAGAGACCCAGTACTTC. Translating it yields CATSRQGGEETQYF.

The V and J genes are TRBV6-5 and TRBJ1-5, with D possibly TRBD1 on 6 matching bases. Germline lookup yields CDR1 MNHEY and CDR2 SVGAGI. CDR3 length: 13 residues. V was pared by 2 bases and J by 4 bases, with 6 bases between. CDR3 nucleotides: TGTGCCAGCAGTTACGGACAGAATCAGCCCCAGCATTTT. This codes for CASSYGQNQPQHF.

V usage is TRBV5-4 and J usage is TRBJ2-5, with 7 bases identical to TRBD1. Germline trimming cut 6 bases from V and 3 bases from J; bases unmatched to any gene: 5. Germline assignment: CDR1 SGHNT and CDR2 YYREEE (reference sequence). The CDR3 runs 13 residues. CDR3 in DNA: TGTGCCAGCACCAGGACAGGAGAAGAGACCCAGTACTTC. Protein: CASTRTGEETQYF.

V and J are TRBV15 and TRBJ1-5; unclear D gene. The CDR3 extends over 14 amino acids. Germline V gene data show CDR1 as LNHNV and CDR2 as YYDKDF (reference sequence). The V and J ends lost 3 bases and 3 bases respectively, with 9 bases between them. The chain's CDR3 is CATSRDGINQPQHF. CDR3 DNA: TGTGCCACCAGCAGGGACGGGATCAATCAGCCCCAGCATTTT.

The V call is TRBV27, the J call TRBJ2-5; TRBD2 is a possible D gene (6 bases). The J call may be mistaken, given a closer DNA end match to TRBJ2-7. The CDR3 loop spans 13 amino acids. Looked up from germline, CDR1 is MNHEY and CDR2 is SMNVEV (reference sequence). The CDR3 DNA sequence: TGTGCCAGCAGGTCCGCGGGGACCGGCGAGCAGTACTTC. Translation: CASRSAGTGEQYF.

In DNA, the CDR3 is TGTGCCAGCAGCCCTACAGGGCTGGCGGGAGACATTCAGTACTTC. This encodes CASSPTGLAGDIQYF. The chain carries TRBV5-6 and TRBJ2-4; possible D gene TRBD2, 7 bases. This CDR3 has 15 residues. Looked up from germline, CDR1 is SGHDT and CDR2 is YYEEEE. Trimming left V 4 bases short and J 8 bases short, with 19 bases between.

The genes are TRBV5-4 and TRBJ1-5, with D tentatively TRBD1 (5 bases). The CDR3 is 13 amino acids. The germline CDR1 and CDR2 sequences are SGHNT and YYREEE (reference sequence). V dropped 4 bases and J dropped 7 bases, with 12 bases sitting between them. CDR3 in DNA: TGTGCCAGCAGCCCCGAGCAGGGCCAGCCCCAGCATTTT. It specifies CASSPEQGQPQHF.

V is TRBV5-1 and J is TRBJ2-5, with a tentative D call TRBD1 (5 bases). V was trimmed by 0 bases and J by 2 bases, leaving 8 bases between them. The germline CDR1 and CDR2 sequences are SGHRS and YFSETQ. CDR3 length: 14 amino acids. The CDR3 loop reads CASSLGRAQETQYF. The CDR3 coding sequence is TGCGCCAGCAGCTTGGGCAGGGCACAAGAGACCCAGTACTTC.

V and J are TRBV7-2 and TRBJ2-7, with TRBD2 as a possible D gene (6 bases). This CDR3 has 16 amino acids. V shed 1 base and J shed 6 bases, with 19 bases lying between them. Germline CDR1 reads SGHTA; CDR2 reads FQGNSA. As DNA, the CDR3 is TGTGCCAGCAGCTTAGTCTCTACTCCGGGACTCGGCGAGCAGTACTTC. This gives the protein CASSLVSTPGLGEQYF.

This chain uses TRBV7-2 with TRBJ2-3; the match to TRBD2 covers 9 bases. Germline V gene lookup returns CDR1 SGHTA and CDR2 FQGNSA. The CDR3 covers 16 residues. The V gene end was trimmed by 1 base and the J gene end by 1 base; junction bases not matched to a gene: 3. As DNA, the CDR3 is TGTGCCAGCAGCTTAGTAGCGGGAGCCGGCACAGATACGCAGTATTTT. Translated: CASSLVAGAGTDTQYF.

The V gene is TRBV28, the J gene TRBJ1-1, with D possibly being TRBD1 (5 bases). CDR3 length: 13 amino acids. V was cut by 6 bases and J by 7 bases, with 15 bases left in between. Looked up from germline, CDR1 is MDHEN and CDR2 is SYDVKM. CDR3: CASRGGVFLEAFF. CDR3 DNA: TGTGCCAGCAGGGGGGGGGTATTTCTTGAAGCTTTCTTT.

As regards this clone: Sequence at one end of the junction differs from germline and may be a read error. V usage is TRBV27 and J usage is TRBJ2-7; 10 bases match TRBD2. Germline V gives CDR1 MNHEY, CDR2 SMNVEV (reference sequence). The CDR3 has 17 residues. The CDR3 loop reads CASSPGLAPTFLYQQYF. DNA of the CDR3: TGTGCCAGCAGTCCGGGACTAGCGCCCACCTTCCTCTACCAGCAGTACTTC.

This clone was seen more than once but under ten times. The rearrangement uses TRBV29-1 and TRBJ2-7; 14 bases are a match to TRBD2. Germline-derived CDR1 and CDR2 are SQVTM and ANQGSEA. V lost 2 bases, J lost 4 bases, and 7 bases stayed unmatched. This CDR3 has 16 amino acids. The CDR3 DNA sequence: TGCAGCGTTGAACCGGGACTAGCGGGAGAGGGGTACGAGCAGTACTTC. Its protein is CSVEPGLAGEGYEQYF.